This TCR beta chain was profiled in a study of TIL therapy for anti-PD-1-resistant metastatic lung cancer. Study in general: Most patients had lung adenocarcinoma; a handful of tumors were EGFR-mutant, two ALK-rearranged; half smoked currently or formerly.

Stated time point: pre-treatment sample, taken before nivolumab and TIL therapy. Points from the study as a whole: Treatment-naive, never-smoker and oncogene-addicted patients were overrepresented in this highly selected cohort.

Trimming shortened V by 0 bases and J by 0 bases, and 3 bases separated the two germline ends. The length of the CDR3 is 14 residues. Germline assignment: CDR1 SGHDT and CDR2 YYEEEE. The libraries were made with immunoSEQ v3. Clones were read by immunoSEQ multiplex PCR, and TCRdb kept only the in-frame ones, dropping some. The data show fewer than 25,000 clones, about three quarters seen once. In regard to this clone: Its matching antigen is unknown. The same CDR3 also results from other DNA sequences found in this sample.

The chain employs TRBV5-6 and TRBJ1-4; D gene unclear. The sample here was blood, taken at baseline. The sequence was obtained from a person aged 25-85 years with non-small cell lung cancer. CDR3 nucleotides: TGTGCCAGCAGCTTGGTTGCAACTAATGAAAAACTGTTTTTT. Its protein product is CASSLVATNEKLFF.